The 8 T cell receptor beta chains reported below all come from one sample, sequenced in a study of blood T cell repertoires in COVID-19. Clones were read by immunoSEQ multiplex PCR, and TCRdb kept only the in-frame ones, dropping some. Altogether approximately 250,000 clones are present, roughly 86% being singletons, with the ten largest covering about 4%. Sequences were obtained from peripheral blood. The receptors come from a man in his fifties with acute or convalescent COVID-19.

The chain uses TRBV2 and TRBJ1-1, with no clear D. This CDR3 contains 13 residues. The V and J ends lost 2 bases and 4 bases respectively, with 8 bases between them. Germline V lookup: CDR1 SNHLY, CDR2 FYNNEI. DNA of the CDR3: TGTGCCAGCAGTGAATCGGGAATCACTGAAGCTTTCTTT. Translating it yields CASSESGITEAFF.

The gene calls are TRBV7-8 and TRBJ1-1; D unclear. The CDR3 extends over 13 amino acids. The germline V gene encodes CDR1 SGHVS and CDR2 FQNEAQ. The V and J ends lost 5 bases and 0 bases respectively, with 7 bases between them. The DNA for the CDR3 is TGTGCCAGCAGCCCCAGGCTGAACACTGAAGCTTTCTTT. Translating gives CASSPRLNTEAFF.

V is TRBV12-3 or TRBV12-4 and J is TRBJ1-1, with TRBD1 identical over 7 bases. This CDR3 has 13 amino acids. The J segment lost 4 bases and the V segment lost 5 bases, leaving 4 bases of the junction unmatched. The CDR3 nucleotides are TGTGCCAGCAGTCTGACAGGGACCACTGAAGCTTTCTTT. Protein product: CASSLTGTTEAFF.

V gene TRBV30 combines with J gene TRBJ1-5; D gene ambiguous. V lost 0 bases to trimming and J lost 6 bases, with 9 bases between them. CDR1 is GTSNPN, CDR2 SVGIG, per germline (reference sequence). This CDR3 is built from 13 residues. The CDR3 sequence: CAWSVQDSQPQHF. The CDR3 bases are TGTGCCTGGAGTGTCCAGGATAGTCAGCCCCAGCATTTT.

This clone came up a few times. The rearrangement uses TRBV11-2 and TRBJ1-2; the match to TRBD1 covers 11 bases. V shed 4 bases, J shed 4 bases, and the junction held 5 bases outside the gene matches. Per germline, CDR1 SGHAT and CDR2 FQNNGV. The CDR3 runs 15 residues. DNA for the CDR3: TGTGCCAGCAGCTCGGGACAGGGGGTCGGCTATGGCTACACCTTC. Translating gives CASSSGQGVGYGYTF. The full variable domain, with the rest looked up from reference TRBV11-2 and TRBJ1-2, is EAGVAQSPRYKIIEKRQSVAFWCNPISGHATLYWYQQILGQGPKLLIQFQNNGVVDDSQLPKDRFSAERLKGVDSTLKIQPAKLEDSAVYLCASSSGQGVGYGYTFGSGTRLTVV.

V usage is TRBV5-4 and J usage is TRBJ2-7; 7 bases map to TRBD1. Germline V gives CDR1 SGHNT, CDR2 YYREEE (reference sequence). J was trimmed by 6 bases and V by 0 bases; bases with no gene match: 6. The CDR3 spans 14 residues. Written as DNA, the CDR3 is TGTGCCAGCAGCTTGGCCATCACAGGGGTCGAGCAGTACTTC. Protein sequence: CASSLAITGVEQYF.

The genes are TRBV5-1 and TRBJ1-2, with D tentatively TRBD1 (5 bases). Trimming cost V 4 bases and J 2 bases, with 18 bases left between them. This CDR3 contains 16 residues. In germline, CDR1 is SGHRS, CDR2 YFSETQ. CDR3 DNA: TGCGCCAGCAGCGGACAAGGCCCAACGGAGAACTATGGCTACACCTTC. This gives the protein CASSGQGPTENYGYTF.

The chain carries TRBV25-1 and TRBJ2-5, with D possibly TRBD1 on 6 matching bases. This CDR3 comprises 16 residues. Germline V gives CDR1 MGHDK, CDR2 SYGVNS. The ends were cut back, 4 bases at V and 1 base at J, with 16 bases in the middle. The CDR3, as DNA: TGTGCCAGCAGTGTAACCGGGACAACGATCCAAGAGACCCAGTACTTC. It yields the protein CASSVTGTTIQETQYF.